The T cell receptor beta chain under discussion was sequenced for a study of cytomegalovirus exposure and HLA in healthy donors. This clone was seen a single time. From germline, CDR1 is SNHLY and CDR2 FYNNEI. The CDR3 has 14 amino acids. V was clipped by 6 bases and J by 4 bases, with 13 bases between them. The PCR ran on 60 Vbeta and 13 Jbeta primers. Some clones are missing from TCRdb's copy, which holds only in-frame ones; the method was immunoSEQ multiplex PCR. The table lists around 160,000 clones, just over 70% of them singletons. The genes are TRBV2 and TRBJ2-1; maybe TRBD1 (5 bases). The sample consisted of PBMCs. The TCR sequence derives from a man aged 18 to 29 in good health and CMV-seropositive. CDR3 protein: CASSDLGPYNEQFF. The CDR3 region has the DNA TGTGCCAGCAGCGACTTGGGGCCTTACAATGAGCAGTTCTTC. Filled out from reference TRBV2 and TRBJ2-1, the complete variable domain reads EPEVTQTPSHQVTQMGQEVILRCVPISNHLYFYWYRQILGQKVEFLVSFYNNEISEKSEIFDDQFSVERPDGSNFTLKIRSTKLEDSAMYFCASSDLGPYNEQFFGPGTRLTVL.